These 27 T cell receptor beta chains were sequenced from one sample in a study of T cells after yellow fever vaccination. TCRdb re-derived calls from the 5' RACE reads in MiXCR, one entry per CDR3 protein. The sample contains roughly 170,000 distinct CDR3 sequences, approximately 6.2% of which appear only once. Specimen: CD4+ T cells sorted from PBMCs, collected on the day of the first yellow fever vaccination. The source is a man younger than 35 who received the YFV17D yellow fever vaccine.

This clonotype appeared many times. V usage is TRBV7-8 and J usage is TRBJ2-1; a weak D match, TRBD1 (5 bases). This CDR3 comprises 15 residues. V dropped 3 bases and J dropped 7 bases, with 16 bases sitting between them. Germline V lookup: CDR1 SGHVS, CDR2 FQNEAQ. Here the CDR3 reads CASSLGRVMVNEQFF. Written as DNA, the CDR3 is TGTGCCAGCAGCTTGGGCAGGGTGATGGTAAATGAGCAGTTCTTC.

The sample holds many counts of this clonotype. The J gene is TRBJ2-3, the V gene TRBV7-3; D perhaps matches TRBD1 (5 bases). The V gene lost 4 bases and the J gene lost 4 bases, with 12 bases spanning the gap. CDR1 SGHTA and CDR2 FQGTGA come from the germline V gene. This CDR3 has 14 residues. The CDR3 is CASSWGARPDTQYF. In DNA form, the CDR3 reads TGTGCCAGCAGCTGGGGCGCAAGGCCAGATACGCAGTATTTT.

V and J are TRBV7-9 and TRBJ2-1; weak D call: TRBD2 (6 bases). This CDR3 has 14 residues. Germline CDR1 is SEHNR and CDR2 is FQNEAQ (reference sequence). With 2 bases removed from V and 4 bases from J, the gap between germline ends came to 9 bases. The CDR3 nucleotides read TGTGCCAGCAGCTTAATGACTAGATACAATGAGCAGTTCTTC. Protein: CASSLMTRYNEQFF.

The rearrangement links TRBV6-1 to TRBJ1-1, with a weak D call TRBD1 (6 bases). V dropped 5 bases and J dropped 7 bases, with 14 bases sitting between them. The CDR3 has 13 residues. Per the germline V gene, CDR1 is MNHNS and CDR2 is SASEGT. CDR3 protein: CASSPRTEVEAFF. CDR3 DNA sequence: TGTGCCAGCAGTCCCCGGACAGAAGTTGAAGCTTTCTTT.

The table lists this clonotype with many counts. CDR3 region: CASSQGPGTGELFF. The CDR3 nucleotides are TGTGCCAGCAGCCAAGGTCCTGGCACCGGGGAGCTGTTTTTT. The chain has TRBV3-1 and TRBJ2-2, with D uncertain. The CDR3 covers 14 residues. Between the trimmed V and J ends, which lost 1 base and 4 bases, there was a span of 7 bases. CDR1 and CDR2 (germline): LGHDT, YNNKEL (reference sequence).

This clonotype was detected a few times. The CDR3 DNA sequence: TGTGCCAGCAGCTTTAAACAACTAGCGGGGAAGAATGAGCAGTTCTTC. Translation: CASSFKQLAGKNEQFF. This chain joins TRBV7-2 and TRBJ2-1; 10 bases map to TRBD2. With 3 bases clipped from V and 7 bases from J, the junction kept 9 bases outside the gene matches. Per germline, CDR1 SGHTA and CDR2 FQGNSA. The CDR3 contains 16 residues.

CDR3 sequence reads: CATSKDRKNYGYTF. The DNA of the CDR3 is TGTGCCACCAGCAAGGACAGAAAAAACTATGGCTACACCTTC. The V call is TRBV15, the J call TRBJ1-2, with D perhaps matching TRBD1 (6 bases). Germline V gene sequence: CDR1 LNHNV, CDR2 YYDKDF (reference sequence). The CDR3 runs 14 residues. V lost 4 bases and J 2 bases, leaving 11 bases between the germline ends.

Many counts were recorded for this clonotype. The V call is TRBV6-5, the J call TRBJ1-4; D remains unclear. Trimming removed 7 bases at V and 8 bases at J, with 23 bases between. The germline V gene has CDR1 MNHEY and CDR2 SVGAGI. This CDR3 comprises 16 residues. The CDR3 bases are TGTGCCAGCACCTCCATCCCCGGGCCACCCAGGGAAAAACTGTTTTTT. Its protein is CASTSIPGPPREKLFF.

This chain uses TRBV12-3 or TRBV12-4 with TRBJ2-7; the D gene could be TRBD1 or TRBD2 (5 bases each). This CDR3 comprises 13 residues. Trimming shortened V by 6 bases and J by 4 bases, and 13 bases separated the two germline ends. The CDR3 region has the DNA TGTGCCAGCAGCCGAGGGGCCCCTTACGAGCAGTACTTC. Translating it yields CASSRGAPYEQYF.

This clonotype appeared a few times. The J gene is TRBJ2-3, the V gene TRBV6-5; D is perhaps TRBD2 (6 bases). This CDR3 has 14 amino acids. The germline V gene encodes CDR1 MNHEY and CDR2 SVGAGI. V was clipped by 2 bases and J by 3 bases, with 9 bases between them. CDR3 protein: CASSYLLATDTQYF. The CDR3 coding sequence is TGTGCCAGCAGTTACCTCCTAGCGACAGATACGCAGTATTTT.

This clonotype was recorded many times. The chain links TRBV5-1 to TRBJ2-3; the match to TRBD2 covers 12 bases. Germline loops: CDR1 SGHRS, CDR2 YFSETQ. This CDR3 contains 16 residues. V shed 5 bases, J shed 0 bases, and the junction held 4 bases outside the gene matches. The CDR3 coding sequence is TGCGCCAGCAGTCCCGGACTAGCGGGGAGCACAGATACGCAGTATTTT. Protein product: CASSPGLAGSTDTQYF.

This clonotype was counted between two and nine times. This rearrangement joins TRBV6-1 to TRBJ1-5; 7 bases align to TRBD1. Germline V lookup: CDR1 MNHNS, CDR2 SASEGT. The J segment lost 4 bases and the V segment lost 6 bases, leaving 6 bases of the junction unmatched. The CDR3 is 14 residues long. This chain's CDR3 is CASRSGTENQPQHF. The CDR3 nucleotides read TGTGCCAGCAGGTCCGGGACAGAAAATCAGCCCCAGCATTTT.

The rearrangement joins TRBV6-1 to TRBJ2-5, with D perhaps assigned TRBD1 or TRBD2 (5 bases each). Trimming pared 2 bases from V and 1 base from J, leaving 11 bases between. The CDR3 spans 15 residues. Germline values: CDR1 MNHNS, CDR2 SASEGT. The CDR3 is CASSELLDSQETQYF. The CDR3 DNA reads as TGTGCCAGCAGTGAACTACTAGACAGCCAAGAGACCCAGTACTTC.

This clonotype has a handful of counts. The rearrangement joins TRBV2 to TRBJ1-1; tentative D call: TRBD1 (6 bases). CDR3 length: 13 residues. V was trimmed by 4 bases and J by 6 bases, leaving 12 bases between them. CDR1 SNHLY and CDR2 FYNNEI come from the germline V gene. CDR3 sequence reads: CASSATGYSEAFF. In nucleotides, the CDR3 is TGTGCCAGCAGTGCTACAGGGTACTCTGAAGCTTTCTTT.

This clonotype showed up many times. In DNA, the CDR3 is TGCGCCAGCAGCCGTGGAGTAGCGGACTACGAGCAGTACGTC. Protein sequence: CASSRGVADYEQYV. V and J are TRBV4-1 and TRBJ2-7; TRBD2 might be the D (6 bases). The germline gives CDR1 MGHRA, CDR2 YSYEKL. This CDR3 is 14 amino acids long. Trimming removed 4 bases at V and 3 bases at J, with 13 bases between.

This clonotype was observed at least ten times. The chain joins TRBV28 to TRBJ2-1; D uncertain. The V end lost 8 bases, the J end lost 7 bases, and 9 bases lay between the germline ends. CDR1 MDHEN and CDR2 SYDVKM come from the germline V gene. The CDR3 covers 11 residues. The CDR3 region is CASLENNEQFF. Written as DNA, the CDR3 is TGTGCCAGCTTAGAGAATAATGAGCAGTTCTTC. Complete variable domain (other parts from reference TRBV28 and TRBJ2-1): DVKVTQSSRYLVKRTGEKVFLECVQDMDHENMFWYRQDPGLGLRLIYFSYDVKMKEKGDIPEGYSVSREKKERFSLILESASTNQTSMYLCASLENNEQFFGPGTRLTVL.

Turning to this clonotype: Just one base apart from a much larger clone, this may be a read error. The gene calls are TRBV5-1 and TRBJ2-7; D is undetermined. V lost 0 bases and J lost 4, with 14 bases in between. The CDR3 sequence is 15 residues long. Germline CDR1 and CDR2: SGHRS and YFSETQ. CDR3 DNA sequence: TGCGCCAGCAGCTTGGTTCTCGGGTGTCTTTACGAGCAGTACTTC. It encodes CASSLVLGCLYEQYF.

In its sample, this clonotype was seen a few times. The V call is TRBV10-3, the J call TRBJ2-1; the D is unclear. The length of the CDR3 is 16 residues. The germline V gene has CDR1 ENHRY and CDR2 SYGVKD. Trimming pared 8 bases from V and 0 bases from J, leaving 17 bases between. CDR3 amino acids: CAIGRSERLSYNEQFF. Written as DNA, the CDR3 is TGTGCCATCGGCCGGTCTGAGCGACTCTCCTACAATGAGCAGTTCTTC.

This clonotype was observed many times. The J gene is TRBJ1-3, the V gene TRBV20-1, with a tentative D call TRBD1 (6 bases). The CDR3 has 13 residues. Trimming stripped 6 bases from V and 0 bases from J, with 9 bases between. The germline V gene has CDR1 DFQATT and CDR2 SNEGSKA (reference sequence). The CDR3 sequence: CSALDSSGNTIYF. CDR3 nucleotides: TGCAGTGCCCTGGACAGCTCTGGAAACACCATATATTTT.

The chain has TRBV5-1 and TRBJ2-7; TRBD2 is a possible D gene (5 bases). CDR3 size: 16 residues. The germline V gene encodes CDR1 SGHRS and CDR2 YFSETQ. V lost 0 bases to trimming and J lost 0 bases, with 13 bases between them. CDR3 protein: CASSLGRFSDSYEQYF. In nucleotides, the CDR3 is TGCGCCAGCAGCTTGGGGAGGTTTAGTGACTCCTACGAGCAGTACTTC.

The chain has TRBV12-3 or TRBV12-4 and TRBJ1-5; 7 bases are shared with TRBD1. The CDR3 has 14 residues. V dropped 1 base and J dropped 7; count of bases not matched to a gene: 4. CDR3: CASSLVAGGQPQHF. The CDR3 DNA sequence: TGTGCCAGCAGTTTAGTCGCAGGGGGGCAGCCCCAGCATTTT.

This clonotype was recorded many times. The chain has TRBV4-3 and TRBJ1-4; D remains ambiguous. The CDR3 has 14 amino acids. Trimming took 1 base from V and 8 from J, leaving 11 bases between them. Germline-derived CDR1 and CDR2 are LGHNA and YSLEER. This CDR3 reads CASSQGRVAEKLFF. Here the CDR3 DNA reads TGCGCCAGCAGCCAAGGGAGGGTGGCGGAAAAACTGTTTTTT.

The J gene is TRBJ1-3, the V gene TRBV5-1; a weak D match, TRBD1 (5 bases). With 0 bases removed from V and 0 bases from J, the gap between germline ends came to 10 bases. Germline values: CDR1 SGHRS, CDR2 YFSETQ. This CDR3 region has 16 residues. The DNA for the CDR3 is TGCGCCAGCAGCTTGGGATGGGGCAGCTCTGGAAACACCATATATTTT. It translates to CASSLGWGSSGNTIYF.

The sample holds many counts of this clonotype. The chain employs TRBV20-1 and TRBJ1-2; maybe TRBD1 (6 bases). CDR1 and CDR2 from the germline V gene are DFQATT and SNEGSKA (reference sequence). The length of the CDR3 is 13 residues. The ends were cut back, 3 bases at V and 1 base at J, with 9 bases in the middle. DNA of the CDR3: TGCAGTGCTAGGCAGGGGTTTAACTATGGCTACACCTTC. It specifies CSARQGFNYGYTF.

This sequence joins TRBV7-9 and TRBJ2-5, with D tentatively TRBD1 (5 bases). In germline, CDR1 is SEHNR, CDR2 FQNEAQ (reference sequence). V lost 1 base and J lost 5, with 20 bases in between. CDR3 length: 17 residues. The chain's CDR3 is CASSLGGSYTRAETQYF. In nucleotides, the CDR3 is TGTGCCAGCAGCTTAGGGGGCAGCTACACCCGGGCGGAGACCCAGTACTTC.

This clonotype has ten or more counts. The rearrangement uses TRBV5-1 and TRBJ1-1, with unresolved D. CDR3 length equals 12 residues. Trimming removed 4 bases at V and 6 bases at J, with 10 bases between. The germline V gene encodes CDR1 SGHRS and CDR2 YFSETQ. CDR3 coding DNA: TGCGCCAGCAGCACCGACACTTCTGAAGCTTTCTTT. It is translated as CASSTDTSEAFF. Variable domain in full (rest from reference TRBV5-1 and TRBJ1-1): KAGVTQTPRYLIKTRGQQVTLSCSPISGHRSVSWYQQTPGQGLQFLFEYFSETQRNKGNFPGRFSGRQFSNSRSEMNVSTLELGDSALYLCASSTDTSEAFFGQGTRLTVV.

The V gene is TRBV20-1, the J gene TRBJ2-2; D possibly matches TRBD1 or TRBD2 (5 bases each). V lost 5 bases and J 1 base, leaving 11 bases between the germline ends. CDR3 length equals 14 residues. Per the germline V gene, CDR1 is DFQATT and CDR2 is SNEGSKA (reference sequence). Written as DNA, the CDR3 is TGCAGTGCTCAAGGGACGGGGAACACCGGGGAGCTGTTTTTT. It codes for CSAQGTGNTGELFF.